A single sample gave rise to the 19 T cell receptor beta chains below, sequenced in a study of shared clonotypes between healthy human individuals (dated by TCRdb to the early 2020s). Preparation of the library involved the immunoSEQ multiplex PCR assay. The table was pulled from immuneACCESS by TCRdb, which kept in-frame rearrangements only. Such tables lose some clones; where checked, under half of the loss comes from unresolved V genes, and the rest has no known cause. Recorded for this sample are about 700,000 clones; under 80% of them occurred a single time. Over 1.5% of the sample is held by the ten biggest clonotypes. Material: memory CD4+ T cells sorted from blood. In light of the paper, this sample's cell subset or site label describes: CD45RA-negative fraction. All receptors derive from a woman in her 30s in good health.

The V gene is TRBV6-5, the J gene TRBJ1-2, with D possibly matching TRBD1 (6 bases). Germline assignment: CDR1 MNHEY and CDR2 SVGAGI. The V end lost 5 bases, the J end lost 4 bases, and 17 bases lay between the germline ends. This CDR3 spans 15 amino acids. The DNA for the CDR3 is TGTGCCAGCAGTCTTAATGACAGGATCGTCTATGGCTACACCTTC. Translating gives CASSLNDRIVYGYTF.

The chain employs TRBV6-1 and TRBJ1-3; no clear D. The V end lost 5 bases, the J end lost 4 bases, and 12 bases lay between the germline ends. Germline V gene sequence: CDR1 MNHNS, CDR2 SASEGT. The CDR3 covers 14 residues. CDR3 residues: CASSPGPWGNTIYF. CDR3 bases: TGTGCCAGCAGTCCCGGGCCGTGGGGAAACACCATATATTTT.

The chain couples TRBV29-1 to TRBJ2-3, with unresolved D. The CDR3 consists of 13 residues. V was cut by 2 bases and J by 8 bases, with 14 bases left in between. Germline V gene lookup returns CDR1 SQVTM and CDR2 ANQGSEA. The CDR3 is CSVETGRMGTQYF. The CDR3, as DNA: TGCAGCGTTGAAACTGGACGGATGGGTACGCAGTATTTT.

This sequence joins TRBV19 and TRBJ1-1; 8 nucleotides agree with TRBD1. This CDR3 is built from 11 residues. The V segment lost 4 bases and the J segment 10 bases; nucleotides outside the gene matches: 2. Germline CDR1 LNHDA, CDR2 SQIVND (reference sequence). CDR3 loop: CASSTTGGAFF. The CDR3 coding sequence is TGTGCCAGTAGTACTACAGGGGGAGCTTTCTTT. The whole variable domain, filled in from reference TRBV19 and TRBJ1-1, reads DGGITQSPKYLFRKEGQNVTLSCEQNLNHDAMYWYRQDPGQGLRLIYYSQIVNDFQKGDIAEGYSVSREKKESFPLTVTSAQKNPTAFYLCASSTTGGAFFGQGTRLTVV.

This clone was seen once. The rearrangement links TRBV7-9 to TRBJ1-2, with a possible D match to TRBD1 (5 bases). The germline V and J ends were trimmed by 3 bases and 0 bases, with 11 bases remaining between them. CDR3 length equals 15 residues. CDR1 and CDR2 from the germline V gene are SEHNR and FQNEAQ (reference sequence). The CDR3 sequence: CASSFTQGANYGYTF. The CDR3 DNA sequence: TGTGCCAGCAGCTTTACCCAGGGAGCTAACTATGGCTACACCTTC.

This rearrangement joins TRBV11-2 to TRBJ2-6; D not resolved. The V end lost 0 bases, the J end lost 2 bases, and 5 bases lay between the germline ends. The CDR3 is made up of 15 amino acids. In germline, CDR1 is SGHAT, CDR2 FQNNGV. This CDR3 reads CASSLDLAGANVLTF. The DNA for the CDR3 is TGTGCCAGCAGCTTAGATCTCGCTGGGGCCAACGTCCTGACTTTC.

CDR3 DNA sequence: TGTGCCAGCAGCACCCTTAGGGACAGCTACACAGATACGCAGTATTTT. This gives the protein CASSTLRDSYTDTQYF. The chain combines TRBV28 with TRBJ2-3; TRBD1 matches 7 bases. Trimming at V came to 6 bases and at J to 2 bases, leaving 11 bases not matched to a gene. Germline CDR1 and CDR2: MDHEN and SYDVKM. The CDR3 is made up of 16 amino acids.

V is TRBV6-6 and J is TRBJ2-7; 9 bases line up with TRBD1. V trimming: 10 bases; J trimming: 3 bases; junction bases outside the gene matches: 10. The CDR3 covers 14 residues. CDR1 and CDR2 (germline): MNHNY, SVGAGI (reference sequence). This CDR3 reads CATQRGTGIYEQYF. The DNA for the CDR3 is TGTGCCACACAACGGGGGACAGGGATCTACGAGCAGTACTTC.

Points on this clone: It differs at one base from a far larger clone, so likely a read error. Other DNA sequences in the same sample also yield this CDR3. The V gene is TRBV11-2, the J gene TRBJ2-5; D gene ambiguous. V was cut by 4 bases and J by 2 bases, with 2 bases left in between. Germline loops: CDR1 SGHAT, CDR2 FQNNGV. The CDR3 has 11 amino acids. DNA for the CDR3: TGTGCCAGCAGCTCGCAAGAGACCCAGTACTTC. Its protein product is CASSSQETQYF.

V and J are TRBV28 and TRBJ1-1; the D gene is possibly TRBD1 (6 bases). Trimming removed 5 bases from V and 4 bases from J, with 14 bases in between. Looked up from germline, CDR1 is MDHEN and CDR2 is SYDVKM. CDR3 length equals 14 residues. The CDR3 coding sequence is TGTGCCAGCAGTGAGGGACACTTGGTCACTGAAGCTTTCTTT. This gives the protein CASSEGHLVTEAFF.

CDR3: CASRGQGFVAFF. In DNA form, the CDR3 reads TGTGCCAGCAGGGGACAGGGGTTTGTGGCTTTCTTT. This chain joins TRBV2 and TRBJ1-1; 10 nucleotides agree with TRBD1. Germline V CDR1 and CDR2: SNHLY, FYNNEI. This CDR3 comprises 12 residues. Losses at the gene ends were 6 bases for V and 11 bases for J; bases not matched to a gene: 6. Full variable domain (remainder filled in from reference TRBV2 and TRBJ1-1): EPEVTQTPSHQVTQMGQEVILRCVPISNHLYFYWYRQILGQKVEFLVSFYNNEISEKSEIFDDQFSVERPDGSNFTLKIRSTKLEDSAMYFCASRGQGFVAFFGQGTRLTVV.

The chain couples TRBV19 to TRBJ2-1, with 9 bases that match TRBD1. Trimming removed 1 base from V and 9 bases from J; junction bases left unmatched: 10. Germline V gene lookup returns CDR1 LNHDA and CDR2 SQIVND (reference sequence). This CDR3 region has 16 residues. The CDR3 sequence: CASSIVGTGSFREQFF. In nucleotides, the CDR3 is TGTGCCAGTAGTATAGTGGGGACAGGGTCGTTTCGTGAGCAGTTCTTC.

This chain connects TRBV29-1 to TRBJ2-1, with 9 nucleotides matching TRBD2. Trimming cost V 7 bases and J 1 base; bases outside gene matches: 2. Germline V gene sequence: CDR1 SQVTM, CDR2 ANQGSEA. The CDR3 extends over 13 amino acids. DNA for the CDR3: TGCAGCGGCGGGAGGGCGTCCTACAATGAGCAGTTCTTC. It specifies CSGGRASYNEQFF.

The rearrangement uses TRBV7-3 and TRBJ2-2; D not resolved. Germline CDR1 reads SGHTA; CDR2 reads FQGTGA. V was clipped by 2 bases and J by 7 bases, with 5 bases between them. The CDR3 extends over 12 amino acids. Here the CDR3 DNA reads TGTGCCAGCAGCTTAGTTCGCGGGGAGCTGTTTTTT. This gives the protein CASSLVRGELFF.

The rearrangement links TRBV5-1 to TRBJ2-1; TRBD1 matches 7 bases. This CDR3 has 16 amino acids. With V trimmed by 2 bases and J by 4 bases, 9 bases remained unmatched. Germline-derived CDR1 and CDR2 are SGHRS and YFSETQ. In DNA form, the CDR3 reads TGCGCCAGCAGCTTTCTACAGGGGAGCAGGTACAATGAGCAGTTCTTC. Translating it yields CASSFLQGSRYNEQFF.

The chain combines TRBV7-9 with TRBJ2-3; possible D gene TRBD1, 6 bases. This CDR3 spans 14 amino acids. The germline V and J ends were trimmed by 4 bases and 1 base, with 9 bases remaining between them. Per germline, CDR1 SEHNR and CDR2 FQNEAQ (reference sequence). CDR3 in amino acids: CASSSSGGTDTQYF. In DNA, the CDR3 is TGTGCCAGCAGCTCGTCAGGGGGCACAGATACGCAGTATTTT.

The genes are TRBV28 and TRBJ2-1; 7 nucleotides match TRBD2. Germline lookup yields CDR1 MDHEN and CDR2 SYDVKM. After removal of 2 bases from V and 6 bases from J, the junction contained 10 bases not matched to a gene. There are 16 residues in the CDR3. The CDR3 DNA reads TGTGCCAGCAGTTTAACCCTTGCGGGAGCGGGCAATGAGCAGTTCTTC. Amino acids: CASSLTLAGAGNEQFF.

Worth noting for this clone: A much larger clone lies a single base off, so this may be a read error. This chain joins TRBV7-9 and TRBJ2-7; 10 bases fit TRBD1. Unmatched junction bases numbered 2, after V lost 6 bases and J lost 0 bases. The CDR3 consists of 14 residues. Germline CDR1 is SEHNR and CDR2 is FQNEAQ (reference sequence). The CDR3 DNA sequence: TGTGCCAGCAGAGGACAGGGGGACTCCTACGAGCAGTACTTC. It codes for CASRGQGDSYEQYF.

The DNA of the CDR3 is TGTGCCAGCAGCCAAGATGATCTAGCGGGAGGGCAGCAGTTCTTC. It specifies CASSQDDLAGGQQFF. The V call is TRBV4-2, the J call TRBJ2-1, with 12 bases that match TRBD2. Germline CDR1 LGHNA, CDR2 YNFKEQ. With 0 bases clipped from V and 11 bases from J, the junction kept 5 bases outside the gene matches. This CDR3 has 15 residues.